This is a list of T cell receptor beta chains from one sample in a study of cytomegalovirus exposure and HLA in healthy donors. Method: immunoSEQ multiplex PCR; TCRdb's copy keeps in-frame clones and lacks some. This sample contains about 130,000 clones. Source material: PBMCs. These receptors were taken from a woman between 55 and 75 years old in good health and CMV-seronegative. Each CDR3 is given with its conserved first and last residue. A D gene is named only where the DNA matches it firmly.

cdr3_nt: TGTGCCATCAGTGGCTCCTACGAGCAGTACTTC
cdr3_aa: CAISGSYEQYF
v_call: TRBV10-3
cdr3_length: 11
d_call: .
j_call: TRBJ2-7

cdr3_nt: TGTGCCAGCAGCGTAGTTGGGGGCAGGGATGGCTACACCTTC
cdr3_aa: CASSVVGGRDGYTF
v_call: TRBV9
cdr3_length: 14
d_call: .
j_call: TRBJ1-2

cdr3_nt: TGCAGCGTTGAAGTGGAGGGGCTGCAGCCCCAGCATTTT
cdr3_aa: CSVEVEGLQPQHF
v_call: TRBV29-1
cdr3_length: 13
d_call: .
j_call: TRBJ1-5

cdr3_nt: TGTGCCAGCACCCTGACAGGGCTGTCTTCTGGCTACACCTTC
cdr3_aa: CASTLTGLSSGYTF
v_call: TRBV6-5
cdr3_length: 14
d_call: TRBD1
j_call: TRBJ1-2

cdr3_nt: TGTGCCAGCAGTCTCTATCGTAGCAATCAGGGCCAGCCCCAGCATTTT
cdr3_aa: CASSLYRSNQGQPQHF
v_call: TRBV27
cdr3_length: 16
d_call: .
j_call: TRBJ1-5

cdr3_nt: TGTGCCAGCAGACCTAGCGGGGGGGCGCAGACCCGGTACTTC
cdr3_aa: CASRPSGGAQTRYF
v_call: TRBV7-9
cdr3_length: 14
d_call: TRBD2
j_call: TRBJ2-5

cdr3_nt: TGCGCCAGCAGCTTGGGAGGGAATGAGCAGTTCTTC
cdr3_aa: CASSLGGNEQFF
v_call: TRBV5-1
cdr3_length: 12
d_call: .
j_call: TRBJ2-1

cdr3_nt: TGCGCCAGCAGCCAGGGGGGGGGAGGTGGCTATGGCTACACCTTC
cdr3_aa: CASSQGGGGGYGYTF
v_call: TRBV4-1
cdr3_length: 15
d_call: .
j_call: TRBJ1-2

cdr3_nt: TGTGCCAGCAGACCTGCACTAGGTTCTGAGCAGTTCTTC
cdr3_aa: CASRPALGSEQFF
v_call: TRBV6-1
cdr3_length: 13
d_call: .
j_call: TRBJ2-1

cdr3_nt: TGTGCCAGCACCCAAACCTTGATGCGAGGGAACACCGGGGAGCTGTTTTTT
cdr3_aa: CASTQTLMRGNTGELFF
v_call: TRBV2
cdr3_length: 17
d_call: .
j_call: TRBJ2-2

cdr3_nt: TGTGCCAGCCGCCGACAGGGGGTGACCGGGGAGCTGTTTTTT
cdr3_aa: CASRRQGVTGELFF
v_call: TRBV28
cdr3_length: 14
d_call: TRBD1
j_call: TRBJ2-2

cdr3_nt: TGCGCCAGCTGGCGGGGAGGAGGTACGGGGATGAACACTGAAGCTTTCTTT
cdr3_aa: CASWRGGGTGMNTEAFF
v_call: TRBV5-1
cdr3_length: 17
d_call: .
j_call: TRBJ1-1

cdr3_nt: TGTGCCGGCCTAGAGCGGGGGATCTCTGGAAACACCATATATTTT
cdr3_aa: CAGLERGISGNTIYF
v_call: TRBV6-1
cdr3_length: 15
d_call: .
j_call: TRBJ1-3

cdr3_nt: TGTGCCAGCACTAGCGGGGGGAGGCCCACAGATACGCAGTATTTT
cdr3_aa: CASTSGGRPTDTQYF
v_call: TRBV5-4
cdr3_length: 15
d_call: TRBD2
j_call: TRBJ2-3

cdr3_nt: TGTGCCAGCTCCCGGGGGAGAGGGTATGGCTACACCTTC
cdr3_aa: CASSRGRGYGYTF
v_call: TRBV27
cdr3_length: 13
d_call: .
j_call: TRBJ1-2

cdr3_nt: TGTGCCAGCCGGCCAGGAATTAACTATGGCTACACCTTC
cdr3_aa: CASRPGINYGYTF
v_call: TRBV6-1
cdr3_length: 13
d_call: .
j_call: TRBJ1-2

cdr3_nt: TGTGCCAGCAGTGAACGGGTGGCCGGGTCCTATGGCTACACCTTC
cdr3_aa: CASSERVAGSYGYTF
v_call: TRBV2
cdr3_length: 15
d_call: .
j_call: TRBJ1-2

cdr3_nt: TGTGCCAGCAGCTTAGAGGGGACAAGGAATTCACCCCTCCACTTT
cdr3_aa: CASSLEGTRNSPLHF
v_call: TRBV11-2
cdr3_length: 15
d_call: .
j_call: TRBJ1-6

cdr3_nt: TGTGCCAGCACCTCTGAGCGGGGGGAGAACACCGGGGAGCTGTTTTTT
cdr3_aa: CASTSERGENTGELFF
v_call: TRBV7-9
cdr3_length: 16
d_call: TRBD2
j_call: TRBJ2-2

cdr3_nt: TGTGCCAGCAGTGTGGGACAGGGGTTCACTGAAGCTTTCTTT
cdr3_aa: CASSVGQGFTEAFF
v_call: TRBV2
cdr3_length: 14
d_call: TRBD1
j_call: TRBJ1-1

cdr3_nt: TGTGCCAGCAGCGTAGCGCCGGGAGCCCCAGGGGATACGCAGTATTTT
cdr3_aa: CASSVAPGAPGDTQYF
v_call: TRBV9
cdr3_length: 16
d_call: .
j_call: TRBJ2-3

cdr3_nt: TGTGCCAGCAGCCCTTTTGGGGGGGCGTTAACCTACGAGCAGTACTTC
cdr3_aa: CASSPFGGALTYEQYF
v_call: TRBV11-2
cdr3_length: 16
d_call: .
j_call: TRBJ2-7

cdr3_nt: TGTGCCAGCAGCCGCTTCTTTGCAGGGGGGTCCTACGAGCAGTACTTC
cdr3_aa: CASSRFFAGGSYEQYF
v_call: TRBV6-6
cdr3_length: 16
d_call: .
j_call: TRBJ2-7

cdr3_nt: TGTGCCAGCTCACCACCGCTAGCGGCAGGCCCACCCTCCTACAATGAGCAGTTCTTC
cdr3_aa: CASSPPLAAGPPSYNEQFF
v_call: TRBV18
cdr3_length: 19
d_call: TRBD2
j_call: TRBJ2-1

cdr3_nt: TGTGCCAGCAGCTTAGCAGGCAGAACAACTGGGGCCAACGTCCTGACTTTC
cdr3_aa: CASSLAGRTTGANVLTF
v_call: TRBV11-3
cdr3_length: 17
d_call: .
j_call: TRBJ2-6

cdr3_nt: TGTGCCAGCAGTCCCCGCAGGGGCGCTAGTTCACCCCTCCACTTT
cdr3_aa: CASSPRRGASSPLHF
v_call: TRBV28
cdr3_length: 15
d_call: .
j_call: TRBJ1-6

cdr3_nt: TGTGCCATCAACGCCCCGGGCAGGGGGCTTGCTAACTATGGCTACACCTTC
cdr3_aa: CAINAPGRGLANYGYTF
v_call: TRBV28
cdr3_length: 17
d_call: TRBD1
j_call: TRBJ1-2

cdr3_nt: TGTGCCAGCAGGCCAGGACAGGGTAGGGGAAACACCATATATTTT
cdr3_aa: CASRPGQGRGNTIYF
v_call: TRBV6-6
cdr3_length: 15
d_call: TRBD1
j_call: TRBJ1-3

cdr3_nt: TGTGCCAGCAGAGTGGGACAGAGGGTGTCAAGAGTGTTTTTT
cdr3_aa: CASRVGQRVSRVFF
v_call: TRBV6-1
cdr3_length: 14
d_call: TRBD1
j_call: TRBJ1-4

cdr3_nt: TGTGCCACGGGACAGGGCGCGTATGAGCAGTTCTTC
cdr3_aa: CATGQGAYEQFF
v_call: TRBV6-1
cdr3_length: 12
d_call: TRBD1
j_call: TRBJ2-1

cdr3_nt: TGTGCCAGCAGCCCACAACAGGGGGAGCAGTACTTC
cdr3_aa: CASSPQQGEQYF
v_call: TRBV5-4
cdr3_length: 12
d_call: TRBD1
j_call: TRBJ2-7

cdr3_nt: TGTGCCAGCTCACGAGACTCCGGGACTAGCGGCACAGATACGCAGTATTTT
cdr3_aa: CASSRDSGTSGTDTQYF
v_call: TRBV18
cdr3_length: 17
d_call: TRBD2
j_call: TRBJ2-3

cdr3_nt: TGCGCCAGCAGCTTGGTGGGCGACGGCACCTCCTACAATGAGCAGTTCTTC
cdr3_aa: CASSLVGDGTSYNEQFF
v_call: TRBV5-1
cdr3_length: 17
d_call: .
j_call: TRBJ2-1

cdr3_nt: TGTGCCAGCACGGGGCTGGGGACAGGGGTTCTGTTTTTT
cdr3_aa: CASTGLGTGVLFF
v_call: TRBV6-5
cdr3_length: 13
d_call: TRBD1
j_call: TRBJ1-4

cdr3_nt: TGCGCCAGCAGCTTGGGGACAGGGATCTTCGGGGGCCGGGATCAGCCCCAGCATTTT
cdr3_aa: CASSLGTGIFGGRDQPQHF
v_call: TRBV5-1
cdr3_length: 19
d_call: TRBD1
j_call: TRBJ1-5

cdr3_nt: TGTGCCAGCAGCTTGGGTGGGGCAGGCCCGACCGGGGAGCTGTTTTTT
cdr3_aa: CASSLGGAGPTGELFF
v_call: TRBV5-8
cdr3_length: 16
d_call: .
j_call: TRBJ2-2

cdr3_nt: TGTGCCAGCAGTTTACCCCACGAGCGGGAGGACTCCTACGAGCAGTACTTC
cdr3_aa: CASSLPHEREDSYEQYF
v_call: TRBV28
cdr3_length: 17
d_call: TRBD2
j_call: TRBJ2-7

cdr3_nt: TGTGCCAGCACCGGGGGGGGCTCCTACGAGCAGTACTTC
cdr3_aa: CASTGGGSYEQYF
v_call: TRBV6-6
cdr3_length: 13
d_call: TRBD2
j_call: TRBJ2-7